Listed here are 19 T cell receptor beta chains from one sample, sequenced in a study of CD8 T cells in ankylosing spondylitis. TCRdb independently ran MiXCR on the 5' RACE reads; one entry per CDR3 protein. The data contain about 69,000 distinct CDR3 sequences, roughly 5.3% of them singletons. The sequencing input was blood, either unsorted or a sorted T cell fraction (not recorded which). These receptors were collected from a male donor with ankylosing spondylitis or in good health (not recorded which).

This clonotype was counted ten times or more. The V and J genes are TRBV9 and TRBJ1-1; D unclear. V was cut by 4 bases and J by 1 base, with 11 bases left in between. Per germline, CDR1 SGDLS and CDR2 YYNGEE. This CDR3 contains 14 residues. As DNA, the CDR3 is TGTGCCAGCAGCACCCAGACCTCGAACACTGAAGCTTTCTTT. Protein product: CASSTQTSNTEAFF.

This clonotype was seen many times. The V gene is TRBV10-3, the J gene TRBJ2-3, with D possibly being TRBD1 or TRBD2 (5 bases each). Trimming took off 9 bases at V and 4 bases at J, with 11 bases between the two ends. CDR1 ENHRY and CDR2 SYGVKD come from the germline V gene. CDR3 length: 12 residues. The CDR3 protein is CAIGPGPDTQYF. In DNA, the CDR3 is TGTGCCATAGGCCCGGGACCAGATACGCAGTATTTT.

This clonotype was seen a handful of times. This chain links TRBV28 with TRBJ2-1; 11 nucleotides match TRBD2. V was clipped by 2 bases and J by 12 bases; unmatched bases: 3. Germline-derived CDR1 and CDR2 are MDHEN and SYDVKM. The CDR3 length is 13 residues. The CDR3 here is CASSLTSGGSQFF. The CDR3 nucleotides are TGTGCCAGCAGTTTAACTAGCGGGGGATCGCAGTTCTTC.

This clonotype appeared many times. This chain links TRBV4-1 with TRBJ1-5; no definite D call. Deletions cut 1 base from V and 5 bases from J, with 18 bases between. This CDR3 has 17 residues. Germline V gene lookup returns CDR1 MGHRA and CDR2 YSYEKL. As DNA, the CDR3 is TGCGCCAGCAGCCAAGGGCTCCTGGGCGGACCCTATCAGCCCCAGCATTTT. The encoded protein is CASSQGLLGGPYQPQHF.

This clonotype was counted a few times. This may be a read error: a much more frequent sequence differs by one nucleotide. The chain joins TRBV12-3 or TRBV12-4 to TRBJ1-3; D perhaps matches TRBD1 (5 bases). The CDR3 length is 14 residues. The CDR3 region is CTSTLGQAGNTIYF. Written as DNA, the CDR3 is TGTACCAGCACCTTGGGGCAGGCTGGAAACACCATATATTTT.

This clonotype was found many times. The CDR3 is CASSLGSGGPRTQYF. In nucleotides, the CDR3 is TGTGCCAGCAGTTTAGGAAGCGGGGGGCCCCGTACGCAGTATTTT. The chain employs TRBV12-3 or TRBV12-4 and TRBJ2-3, with 9 bases aligning to TRBD2. The CDR3 sequence is 15 residues long. Unmatched junction bases numbered 7, after V lost 1 base and J lost 8 bases.

This clonotype was found many times. The J gene is TRBJ1-4, the V gene TRBV7-6; 8 nucleotides line up with TRBD1. CDR1 is SGHVS, CDR2 FNYEAQ, per germline. The CDR3 has 16 amino acids. Germline trimming cut 5 bases from V and 7 bases from J; bases unmatched to any gene: 12. The CDR3 DNA is TGTGCCAGCAGCCGTCGGGGGACAGGAGGATTTGAAAAACTGTTTTTT. Protein sequence: CASSRRGTGGFEKLFF. Drawing the rest from reference TRBV7-6 and TRBJ1-4, the complete variable domain is GAGVSQSPRYKVTKRGQDVALRCDPISGHVSLYWYRQALGQGPEFLTYFNYEAQQDKSGLPNDRFSAERPEGSISTLTIQRTEQRDSAMYRCASSRRGTGGFEKLFFGSGTQLSVL.

This clonotype occurred many times. V gene TRBV7-6 combines with J gene TRBJ1-1, with 7 bases aligning to TRBD1. J gave up 3 bases and V 5 bases, and 9 bases lay outside the gene matches. Germline loops: CDR1 SGHVS, CDR2 FNYEAQ. CDR3 length: 15 residues. This CDR3 reads CASSQLNRGDTEAFF. The DNA of the CDR3 is TGTGCCAGCAGCCAACTAAACAGGGGAGACACTGAAGCTTTCTTT.

This clonotype came up many times. The chain has TRBV10-2 and TRBJ1-1, with D possibly matching TRBD1 (6 bases). Between the trimmed V and J ends, which lost 2 bases and 2 bases, there was a span of 9 bases. The CDR3 is made up of 14 amino acids. Germline loops: CDR1 WSHSY, CDR2 SAAADI. The CDR3 here is CASSENRVNTEAFF. The DNA for the CDR3 is TGCGCCAGCAGTGAGAACAGGGTTAACACTGAAGCTTTCTTT.

This clonotype occurred many times. The genes are TRBV6-1 and TRBJ2-2, with 10 nucleotides matching TRBD1. The CDR3 loop spans 16 amino acids. J lost 5 bases, V lost 6 bases, and 9 bases had no gene match. Germline CDR1 reads MNHNS; CDR2 reads SASEGT. CDR3 amino acids: CASRGGTGDWTGELFF. Here the CDR3 DNA reads TGTGCCAGCAGGGGCGGGACAGGGGATTGGACCGGGGAGCTGTTTTTT.

This clonotype was seen many times. The genes are TRBV29-1 and TRBJ1-1, with D unclear. The CDR3 is 11 residues long. The germline CDR1 and CDR2 sequences are SQVTM and ANQGSEA. V lost 4 bases and J 4 bases, leaving 7 bases between the germline ends. The CDR3 region is CSVAISTEAFF. Here the CDR3 DNA reads TGCAGCGTTGCCATAAGCACTGAAGCTTTCTTT.

This clonotype was seen at least ten times. V usage is TRBV3-1 and J usage is TRBJ2-3; D unresolved. Trimming took 0 bases from V and 8 from J, leaving 6 bases between them. Germline V CDR1 and CDR2: LGHDT, YNNKEL (reference sequence). The CDR3 loop spans 12 amino acids. The CDR3 sequence: CASSQEGRTQYF. CDR3 in DNA: TGTGCCAGCAGCCAAGAAGGGCGTACGCAGTATTTT.

There are many counts of this clonotype. V usage is TRBV15 and J usage is TRBJ1-5; D is ambiguous. The germline V gene encodes CDR1 LNHNV and CDR2 YYDKDF (reference sequence). This CDR3 is 14 amino acids long. Trimming removed 4 bases from V and 4 bases from J, with 11 bases in between. CDR3 loop: CATSTRQPNQPQHF. CDR3 DNA sequence: TGTGCCACCAGCACCCGACAACCAAATCAGCCCCAGCATTTT. The full variable domain, with the rest looked up from reference TRBV15 and TRBJ1-5, is DAMVIQNPRYQVTQFGKPVTLSCSQTLNHNVMYWYQQKSSQAPKLLFHYYDKDFNNEADTPDNFQSRRPNTSFCFLDIRSPGLGDTAMYLCATSTRQPNQPQHFGDGTRLSIL.

There are many counts of this clonotype. In DNA form, the CDR3 reads TGTGCCAGCAGCCCCCACAGGGATTCGGGCAATCAGCCCCAGCATTTT. Its protein is CASSPHRDSGNQPQHF. This chain links TRBV7-8 with TRBJ1-5, with a tentative D call TRBD1 (6 bases). Germline values: CDR1 SGHVS, CDR2 FQNEAQ. This CDR3 comprises 16 residues. V dropped 5 bases and J dropped 2 bases, with 16 bases sitting between them.

This clonotype has a count of ten or more. The chain uses TRBV4-1 and TRBJ1-1, with D unclear. The CDR3 sequence is 16 residues long. V lost 1 base to trimming and J lost 1 base, with 13 bases between them. The V gene's germline CDR1 is MGHRA and CDR2 YSYEKL. In DNA form, the CDR3 reads TGCGCCAGCAGCCAAGTTCACGGTGCTCAGAACACTGAAGCTTTCTTT. It is translated as CASSQVHGAQNTEAFF.

This clonotype was detected many times. The chain employs TRBV10-3 and TRBJ1-2; D gene unclear. The germline gives CDR1 ENHRY, CDR2 SYGVKD. The CDR3 runs 13 residues. Trimming left V 7 bases short and J 4 bases short, with 13 bases between. Here the CDR3 DNA reads TGTGCCATCACGGACTCCCGGGGCTATGGCTACACCTTC. Translation: CAITDSRGYGYTF.

This clonotype occurred many times. The CDR3 nucleotides read TGTGCAAGTCGCTCAGTGGAGGGCGATTCCTACGAGCAGTACTTC. Translation: CASRSVEGDSYEQYF. The chain joins TRBV12-2 to TRBJ2-7; the table's D call, TRBD2, has no DNA check behind it. TRBV12-2 is marked as a pseudogene. CDR3 length equals 15 residues.

The V and J genes are TRBV20-1 and TRBJ1-1, with 8 bases aligning to TRBD1. The V and J ends lost 7 bases and 7 bases, in that order; junction bases with no gene match: 5. The CDR3 consists of 11 residues. The germline CDR1 and CDR2 sequences are DFQATT and SNEGSKA (reference sequence). CDR3 region: CSVPRGLEAFF. The CDR3 coding sequence is TGCAGTGTCCCCAGGGGGCTTGAAGCTTTCTTT.

This clonotype showed up many times. The rearrangement links TRBV5-1 to TRBJ2-1; 13 bases agree with TRBD2. Germline V CDR1 and CDR2: SGHRS, YFSETQ. CDR3 length: 16 amino acids. The ends lost 4 bases at V and 7 bases at J; junction bases unmatched: 8. Here the CDR3 DNA reads TGCGCCAGCAGCCTTACGACTAGCGGGGGGAGGAATGAGCAGTTCTTC. This sequence encodes CASSLTTSGGRNEQFF.